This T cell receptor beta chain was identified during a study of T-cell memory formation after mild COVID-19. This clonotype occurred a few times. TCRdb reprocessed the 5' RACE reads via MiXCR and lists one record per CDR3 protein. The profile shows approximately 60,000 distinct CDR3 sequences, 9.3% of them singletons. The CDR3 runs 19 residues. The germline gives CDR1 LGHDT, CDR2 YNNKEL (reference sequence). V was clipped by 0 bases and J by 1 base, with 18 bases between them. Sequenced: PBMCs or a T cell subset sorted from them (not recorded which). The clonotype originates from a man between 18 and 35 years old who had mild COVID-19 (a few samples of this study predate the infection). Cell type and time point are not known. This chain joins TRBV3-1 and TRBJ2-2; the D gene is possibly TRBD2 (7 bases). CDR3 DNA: TGTGCCAGCAGCCAAGATGGGGGCCCCGAGCGGGGGAACACCGGGGAGCTGTTTTTT. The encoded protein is CASSQDGGPERGNTGELFF. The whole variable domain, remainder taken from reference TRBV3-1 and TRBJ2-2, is DTAVSQTPKYLVTQMGNDKSIKCEQNLGHDTMYWYKQDSKKFLKIMFSYNNKELIINETVPNRFSPKSPDKAHLNLHINSLELGDSAVYFCASSQDGGPERGNTGELFFGEGSRLTVL.